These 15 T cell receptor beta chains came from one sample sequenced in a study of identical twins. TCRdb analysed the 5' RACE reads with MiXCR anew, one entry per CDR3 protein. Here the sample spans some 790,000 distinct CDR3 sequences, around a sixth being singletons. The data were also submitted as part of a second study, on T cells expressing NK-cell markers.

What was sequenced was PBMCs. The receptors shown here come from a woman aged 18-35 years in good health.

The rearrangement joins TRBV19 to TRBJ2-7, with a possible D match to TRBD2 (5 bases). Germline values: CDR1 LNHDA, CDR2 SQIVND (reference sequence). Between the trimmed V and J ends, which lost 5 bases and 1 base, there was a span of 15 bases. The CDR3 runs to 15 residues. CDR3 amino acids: CASSEGRTLSYEQYF. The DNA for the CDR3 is TGTGCCAGTAGTGAAGGCAGGACTCTTTCCTACGAGCAGTACTTC.

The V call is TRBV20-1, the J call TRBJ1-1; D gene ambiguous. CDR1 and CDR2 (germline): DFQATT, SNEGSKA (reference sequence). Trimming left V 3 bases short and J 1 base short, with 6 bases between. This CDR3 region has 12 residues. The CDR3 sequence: CSARNRNTEAFF. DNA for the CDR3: TGCAGTGCTAGGAACAGGAACACTGAAGCTTTCTTT.

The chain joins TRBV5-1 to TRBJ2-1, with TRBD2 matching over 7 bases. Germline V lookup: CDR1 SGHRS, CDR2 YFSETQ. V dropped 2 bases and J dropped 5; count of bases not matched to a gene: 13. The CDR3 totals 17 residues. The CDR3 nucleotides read TGCGCCAGCAGCTTCCGGGGGGTTATTCCCCCTAACAATGAGCAGTTCTTC. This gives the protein CASSFRGVIPPNNEQFF. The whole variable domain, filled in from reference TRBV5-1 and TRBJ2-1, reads KAGVTQTPRYLIKTRGQQVTLSCSPISGHRSVSWYQQTPGQGLQFLFEYFSETQRNKGNFPGRFSGRQFSNSRSEMNVSTLELGDSALYLCASSFRGVIPPNNEQFFGPGTRLTVL.

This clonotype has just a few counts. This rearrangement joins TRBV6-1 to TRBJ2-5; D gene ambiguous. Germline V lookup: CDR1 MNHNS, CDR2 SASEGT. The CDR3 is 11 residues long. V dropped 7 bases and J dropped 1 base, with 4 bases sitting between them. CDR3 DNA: TGTGCCAGCAATTTCCAAGAGACCCAGTACTTC. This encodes CASNFQETQYF.

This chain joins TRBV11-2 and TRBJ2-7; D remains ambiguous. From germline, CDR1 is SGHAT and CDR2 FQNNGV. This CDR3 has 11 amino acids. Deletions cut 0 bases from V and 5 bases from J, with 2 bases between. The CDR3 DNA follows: TGTGCCAGCAGCTTAGAAGACGAGCAGTACTTC. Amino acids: CASSLEDEQYF.

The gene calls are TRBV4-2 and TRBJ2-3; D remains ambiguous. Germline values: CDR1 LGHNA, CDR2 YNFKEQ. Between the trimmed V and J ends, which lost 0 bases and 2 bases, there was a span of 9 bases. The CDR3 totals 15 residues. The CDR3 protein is CASSQDKGFTDTQYF. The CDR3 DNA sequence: TGTGCCAGCAGCCAAGATAAAGGGTTCACAGATACGCAGTATTTT.

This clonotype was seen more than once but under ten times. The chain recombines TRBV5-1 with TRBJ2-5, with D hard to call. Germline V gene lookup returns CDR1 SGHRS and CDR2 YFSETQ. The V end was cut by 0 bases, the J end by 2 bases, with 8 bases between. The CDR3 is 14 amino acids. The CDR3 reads CASSLEVGQETQYF. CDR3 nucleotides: TGCGCCAGCAGCTTGGAAGTGGGACAAGAGACCCAGTACTTC.

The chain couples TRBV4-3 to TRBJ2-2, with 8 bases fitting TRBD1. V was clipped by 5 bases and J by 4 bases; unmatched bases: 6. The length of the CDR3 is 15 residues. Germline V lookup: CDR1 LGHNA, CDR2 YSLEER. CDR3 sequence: CASSIRTGSTGELFF. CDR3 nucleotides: TGCGCCAGCAGCATCCGGACAGGGAGCACCGGGGAGCTGTTTTTT.

The CDR3 DNA reads as TGTGCCAGCAGTTTTGGAGTAGGGCGCGGGAGGCCCCAGCATTTT. Translation: CASSFGVGRGRPQHF. This chain uses TRBV5-6 with TRBJ1-5, with D unclear. This CDR3 comprises 15 residues. V lost 5 bases and J 9 bases, leaving 21 bases between the germline ends. Germline V gene sequence: CDR1 SGHDT, CDR2 YYEEEE.

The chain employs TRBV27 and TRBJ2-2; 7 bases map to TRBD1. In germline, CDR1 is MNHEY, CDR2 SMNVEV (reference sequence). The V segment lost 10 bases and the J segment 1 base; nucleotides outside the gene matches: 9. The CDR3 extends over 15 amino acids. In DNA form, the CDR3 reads TGTGCCACTACGCGAGGGGGCCTGAACACCGGGGAGCTGTTTTTT. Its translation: CATTRGGLNTGELFF.

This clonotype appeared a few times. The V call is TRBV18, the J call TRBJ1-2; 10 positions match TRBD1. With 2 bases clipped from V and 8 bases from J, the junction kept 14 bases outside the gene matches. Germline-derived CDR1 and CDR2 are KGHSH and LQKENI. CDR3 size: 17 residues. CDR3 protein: CASSPGPGTGALYGYTF. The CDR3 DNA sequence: TGTGCCAGCTCACCAGGACCCGGGACAGGGGCGCTTTACGGCTACACCTTC. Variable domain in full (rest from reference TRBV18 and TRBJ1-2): NAGVMQNPRHLVRRRGQEARLRCSPMKGHSHVYWYRQLPEEGLKFMVYLQKENIIDESGMPKERFSAEFPKEGPSILRIQQVVRGDSAAYFCASSPGPGTGALYGYTFGSGTRLTVV.

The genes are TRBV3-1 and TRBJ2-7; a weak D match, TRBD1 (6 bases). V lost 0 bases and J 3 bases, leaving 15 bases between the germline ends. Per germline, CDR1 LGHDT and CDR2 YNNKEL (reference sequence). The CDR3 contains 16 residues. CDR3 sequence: CASSQDLRQGLYEQYF. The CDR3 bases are TGTGCCAGCAGCCAAGATCTACGGCAGGGGCTCTACGAGCAGTACTTC.

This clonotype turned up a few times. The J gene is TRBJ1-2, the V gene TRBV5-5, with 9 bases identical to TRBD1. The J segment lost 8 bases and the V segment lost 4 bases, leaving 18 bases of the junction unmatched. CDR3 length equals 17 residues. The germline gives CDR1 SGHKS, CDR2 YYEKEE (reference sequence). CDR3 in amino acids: CASSRLPGQGGLKGYTF. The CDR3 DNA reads TGTGCCAGCAGCCGACTCCCGGGACAGGGAGGACTGAAAGGCTACACCTTC.

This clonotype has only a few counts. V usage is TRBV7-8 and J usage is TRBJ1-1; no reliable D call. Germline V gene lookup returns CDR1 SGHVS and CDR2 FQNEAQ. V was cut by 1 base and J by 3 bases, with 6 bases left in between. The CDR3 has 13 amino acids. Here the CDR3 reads CASSLVSDTEAFF. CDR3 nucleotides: TGTGCCAGCAGCTTAGTAAGCGACACTGAAGCTTTCTTT.

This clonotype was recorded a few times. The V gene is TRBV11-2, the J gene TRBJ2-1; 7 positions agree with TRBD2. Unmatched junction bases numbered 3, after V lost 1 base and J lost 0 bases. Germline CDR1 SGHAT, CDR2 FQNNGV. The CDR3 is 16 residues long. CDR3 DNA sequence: TGTGCCAGCAGCTTAGGAGGGACTACCTCCTACAATGAGCAGTTCTTC. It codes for CASSLGGTTSYNEQFF.